Sequencing of this T cell receptor beta chain was carried out in a study of response to subunit inactivated influenza vaccine. Study-wide points: The authors put forward the suggestion that each seasonal influenza vaccination may bring in only a limited number of new T cells.

Germline loops: CDR1 DFQATT, CDR2 SNEGSKA (reference sequence). This CDR3 has 14 amino acids. V dropped 6 bases and J dropped 1 base, with 14 bases sitting between them. MiXCR, run by TCRdb on the RT-PCR reads, gives a single entry per CDR3 protein. The sample lists 500,000 to 650,000 distinct CDR3 sequences; about 8% were seen once. Concerning this clonotype itself: Its antigen is as yet unknown.

This TCR came from a man aged 50 to 69 who received an inactivated influenza vaccine. The rearrangement uses TRBV20-1 and TRBJ2-3; tentatively, D is TRBD2 (6 bases). This specimen consisted of PBMCs from blood, obtained around 25 months after vaccination. CDR3 amino acids: CSAKAGSRTDTQYF. The CDR3 DNA sequence: TGCAGTGCCAAGGCCGGGAGCCGCACAGATACGCAGTATTTT.